The rows below give T cell receptor beta chains drawn from one sample of a study of shared clonotypes between healthy human individuals. Libraries were prepared by immunoSEQ multiplex PCR; TCRdb keeps only in-frame clonotypes and omits some of them. The sample gives about 1.1 million clones, approximately 80% of which show up once; approximately 0.95% is in the top ten. The specimen was memory CD4+ T cells from PBMCs. These receptor sequences come from a man aged 18 to 29 in good health. Some clones in this sample may be carry-over from other donors' samples. CDR3s include the opening cysteine and the closing phenylalanine or tryptophan. Fields, in order: clone size, J gene, CDR3 length, D gene, V gene, CDR3 DNA, CDR3 protein. The D gene is left open where the match is weak. Clone sizes are given selectively: once, few, many, or a class where the clone is expanded.

abundance: -
j_gene: TRBJ2-5
len: 15
d_gene: -
v_gene: TRBV6-1
CDR3nt: TGTGCCAGCAGTGTCATGGGGTTTCGCCAAGAGACCCAGTACTTC
CDR3aa: CASSVMGFRQETQYF

abundance: -
j_gene: TRBJ1-2
len: 14
d_gene: -
v_gene: TRBV5-1
CDR3nt: TGCGCCAGCAGCTTGCTTGGGGACAACTATGGCTACACCTTC
CDR3aa: CASSLLGDNYGYTF

abundance: -
j_gene: TRBJ1-6
len: 15
d_gene: -
v_gene: TRBV30
CDR3nt: TGTGCCTGGAGTGGTGGGACACCAAATAATTCACCCCTCCACTTT
CDR3aa: CAWSGGTPNNSPLHF

abundance: -
j_gene: TRBJ2-7
len: 15
d_gene: TRBD1
v_gene: TRBV6-5
CDR3nt: TGTGCCAGCAGTTACTCGACAGGGGATCTCTACGAGCAGTACTTC
CDR3aa: CASSYSTGDLYEQYF

abundance: -
j_gene: TRBJ2-7
len: 15
d_gene: TRBD2
v_gene: TRBV7-2
CDR3nt: TGTGCCAGCAGCTTAGGCCCAGCGGGGTCCTACGAGCAGTACTTC
CDR3aa: CASSLGPAGSYEQYF

abundance: -
j_gene: TRBJ1-1
len: 14
d_gene: -
v_gene: TRBV6-5
CDR3nt: TGTGCCAGCAGGCCGACAGATCGGAGGACTGAAGCTTTCTTT
CDR3aa: CASRPTDRRTEAFF

abundance: -
j_gene: TRBJ1-1
len: 14
d_gene: -
v_gene: TRBV5-5
CDR3nt: TGTGCCAGCAGGACCCGGGCCACGAACACTGAAGCTTTCTTT
CDR3aa: CASRTRATNTEAFF

abundance: -
j_gene: TRBJ1-5
len: 13
d_gene: -
v_gene: TRBV5-8
CDR3nt: TGTGCCAGCAGCTTCGGGGCCGGTCAGCCCCAGCATTTT
CDR3aa: CASSFGAGQPQHF

abundance: -
j_gene: TRBJ1-1
len: 14
d_gene: TRBD1
v_gene: TRBV18
CDR3nt: TGTGCCAGCTCACCAGACAGACAGGGGGCTGAAGCTTTCTTT
CDR3aa: CASSPDRQGAEAFF

abundance: -
j_gene: TRBJ1-3
len: 15
d_gene: -
v_gene: TRBV4-1
CDR3nt: TGCGCCAGCAGCCAAGATTACCTCTCTGGAAACACCATATATTTT
CDR3aa: CASSQDYLSGNTIYF

abundance: -
j_gene: TRBJ2-7
len: 13
d_gene: -
v_gene: TRBV7-9
CDR3nt: TGTGCCAGCAGCTTAGAGGACTCCTACGAGCAGTACTTC
CDR3aa: CASSLEDSYEQYF

abundance: -
j_gene: TRBJ2-7
len: 15
d_gene: -
v_gene: TRBV11-2
CDR3nt: TGTGCCAGCAGCTTAGGCACATTGGGCTCCTACGAGCAGTACTTC
CDR3aa: CASSLGTLGSYEQYF

abundance: -
j_gene: TRBJ1-3
len: 14
d_gene: -
v_gene: TRBV2
CDR3nt: TGTGCCAGCGGCAGGGAACGCGGGGGAAACACCATATATTTT
CDR3aa: CASGRERGGNTIYF

abundance: -
j_gene: TRBJ2-5
len: 15
d_gene: TRBD2
v_gene: TRBV5-8
CDR3nt: TGTGCCAGCAGGAGGACTAGCGCCTCTCAAGAGACCCAGTACTTC
CDR3aa: CASRRTSASQETQYF

abundance: -
j_gene: TRBJ2-5
len: 14
d_gene: TRBD2
v_gene: TRBV5-1
CDR3nt: TGCGCCAGCAGCCCGGGGACTAGCGGCGTGGCCCAGTACTTC
CDR3aa: CASSPGTSGVAQYF

abundance: -
j_gene: TRBJ2-1
len: 14
d_gene: TRBD1
v_gene: TRBV5-1
CDR3nt: TGCGCCAGCAGCTCCGACAGGGACTACAATGAGCAGTTCTTC
CDR3aa: CASSSDRDYNEQFF

abundance: -
j_gene: TRBJ2-7
len: 14
d_gene: TRBD1
v_gene: TRBV5-1
CDR3nt: TGCGCCAGCAGCCGGACAGGGGGCATCTACGAGCAGTACTTC
CDR3aa: CASSRTGGIYEQYF

abundance: few
j_gene: TRBJ2-1
len: 14
d_gene: TRBD2
v_gene: TRBV30
CDR3nt: TGTGCCTGGAGTAGCGGGAGCCTCTCCAATGAGCAGTTCTTC
CDR3aa: CAWSSGSLSNEQFF

abundance: -
j_gene: TRBJ2-7
len: 14
d_gene: -
v_gene: TRBV7-9
CDR3nt: TGTGCCAGCAGCTTCAAAGACCTCAGGAAGGAGCAGTACTTC
CDR3aa: CASSFKDLRKEQYF

abundance: -
j_gene: TRBJ2-5
len: 11
d_gene: -
v_gene: TRBV2
CDR3nt: TGTGCCAGCAGGCTCCAAGAGACCCAGTACTTC
CDR3aa: CASRLQETQYF

abundance: -
j_gene: TRBJ2-2
len: 17
d_gene: -
v_gene: TRBV4-3
CDR3nt: TGCGCCAGCAGCCCAACGCTTCTTACATCGAACACCGGGGAGCTGTTTTTT
CDR3aa: CASSPTLLTSNTGELFF

abundance: -
j_gene: TRBJ2-2
len: 16
d_gene: -
v_gene: TRBV2
CDR3nt: TGTGCCAGCAGTGTTAGACAGAGATCGAACACCGGGGAGCTGTTTTTT
CDR3aa: CASSVRQRSNTGELFF

abundance: few
j_gene: TRBJ1-1
len: 13
d_gene: -
v_gene: TRBV30
CDR3nt: TGTGCCTGGGGGGACAACTTGAACACTGAAGCTTTCTTT
CDR3aa: CAWGDNLNTEAFF

abundance: few
j_gene: TRBJ2-1
len: 13
d_gene: -
v_gene: TRBV7-9
CDR3nt: TGTGCCAGCACGTTCATCAGGGACAATGAGCAGTTCTTC
CDR3aa: CASTFIRDNEQFF

abundance: -
j_gene: TRBJ2-7
len: 15
d_gene: -
v_gene: TRBV9
CDR3nt: TGTGCCAGCAGCGTAGAGGCTAGGGAGCCTGATCAGCAGTACTTC
CDR3aa: CASSVEAREPDQQYF

abundance: few
j_gene: TRBJ1-1
len: 15
d_gene: -
v_gene: TRBV18
CDR3nt: TGTGCCAGCTCACCACTCGGACACTGGAACACTGAAGCTTTCTTT
CDR3aa: CASSPLGHWNTEAFF

abundance: -
j_gene: TRBJ2-4
len: 14
d_gene: -
v_gene: TRBV6-1
CDR3nt: TGTGCCAGCAGTGAACGTCCAGGAGGGTTCATTCAGTACTTC
CDR3aa: CASSERPGGFIQYF

abundance: -
j_gene: TRBJ2-7
len: 15
d_gene: -
v_gene: TRBV4-1
CDR3nt: TGCGCCAGCAGCCAAGAGGGCCCGGGAACCTACGAGCAGTACTTC
CDR3aa: CASSQEGPGTYEQYF

abundance: -
j_gene: TRBJ1-2
len: 15
d_gene: -
v_gene: TRBV5-1
CDR3nt: TGCGCCAGCAGCCCTACCGTCGGGGATAACTATGGCTACACCTTC
CDR3aa: CASSPTVGDNYGYTF

abundance: -
j_gene: TRBJ1-1
len: 14
d_gene: -
v_gene: TRBV5-4
CDR3nt: TGTGCCAGCAGCCCGCCGGACAGACACACTGAAGCTTTCTTT
CDR3aa: CASSPPDRHTEAFF

abundance: -
j_gene: TRBJ1-1
len: 13
d_gene: -
v_gene: TRBV7-6
CDR3nt: TGTGCCAGCAGCGCCTCAGGGATCGCTGAAGCTTTCTTT
CDR3aa: CASSASGIAEAFF

abundance: few
j_gene: TRBJ1-1
len: 16
d_gene: -
v_gene: TRBV4-1
CDR3nt: TGCGCCAGCAGCCCGAGGGCAGATCCTCGATGGACTGAAGCTTTCTTT
CDR3aa: CASSPRADPRWTEAFF

abundance: -
j_gene: TRBJ1-3
len: 14
d_gene: -
v_gene: TRBV7-2
CDR3nt: TGTGCCAGCAGCTCACAGGGCGCTGGAAACACCATATATTTT
CDR3aa: CASSSQGAGNTIYF

abundance: -
j_gene: TRBJ2-3
len: 17
d_gene: TRBD2
v_gene: TRBV7-2
CDR3nt: TGTGCCAGCAGCTTAAAGGTTGGCGGGAGAGGGGCAGATACGCAGTATTTT
CDR3aa: CASSLKVGGRGADTQYF

abundance: -
j_gene: TRBJ2-7
len: 13
d_gene: TRBD2
v_gene: TRBV2
CDR3nt: TGTGCCAGCACCCTTAGCGGGATCTACGAGCAGTACTTC
CDR3aa: CASTLSGIYEQYF

abundance: -
j_gene: TRBJ2-1
len: 15
d_gene: -
v_gene: TRBV15
CDR3nt: TGTGCCACCAGCAGAGAACAGGGCGGGAACAATGAGCAGTTCTTC
CDR3aa: CATSREQGGNNEQFF

abundance: -
j_gene: TRBJ2-6
len: 17
d_gene: -
v_gene: TRBV27
CDR3nt: TGTGCCAGCAGTATTCGGGCCCCCGCCTCTGGGGCCAACGTCCTGACTTTC
CDR3aa: CASSIRAPASGANVLTF

abundance: -
j_gene: TRBJ2-3
len: 16
d_gene: -
v_gene: TRBV28
CDR3nt: TGTGCCAGCAGTCCGAGGACATTTTCATTCACAGATACGCAGTATTTT
CDR3aa: CASSPRTFSFTDTQYF

abundance: -
j_gene: TRBJ1-5
len: 13
d_gene: -
v_gene: TRBV2
CDR3nt: TGTGCCAGCAGTGAACATAGCAATCAGCCCCAGCATTTT
CDR3aa: CASSEHSNQPQHF

abundance: once
j_gene: TRBJ2-1
len: 17
d_gene: TRBD2
v_gene: TRBV5-1
CDR3nt: TGCGCCAGCAGCTTGGAATTAGCGGGAACTCCATACAATGAGCAGTTCTTC
CDR3aa: CASSLELAGTPYNEQFF